Listed below are T cell receptor beta chains from one sample, sequenced in a study of blood T cell repertoires in COVID-19. TCRdb keeps only in-frame clones here, not all; method: immunoSEQ multiplex PCR. The sample consists of 130,000 to 150,000 clones, under 90% of them appearing once. The source material was peripheral blood. These receptors all come from a woman aged 80 or older in a cohort sampled during active or convalescent COVID-19. Both conserved end residues are part of each CDR3. Each record gives: CDR3 length, D gene, clone size, V gene, J gene, CDR3 protein, CDR3 DNA. A D gene is named only where the DNA matches it firmly. Only part of the rows carry a size: once, few, many, or a class if the clone is expanded.

13	.	few	TRBV7-9	TRBJ2-5	CASSREARGTQYF	TGTGCCAGCAGCCGCGAGGCCAGAGGGACCCAGTACTTC
15	.	.	TRBV14	TRBJ1-2	CASSPRPLTSYGYTF	TGTGCCAGCAGCCCGAGACCCCTCACTAGCTATGGCTACACCTTC
16	.	.	TRBV5-1	TRBJ2-6	CASSLGQISGANVLTF	TGCGCCAGCAGCTTGGGACAGATCTCTGGGGCCAACGTCCTGACTTTC
14	TRBD1	.	TRBV2	TRBJ1-5	CASRGTGSLQPQHF	TGTGCCAGCAGAGGGACAGGATCCCTTCAGCCCCAGCATTTT
16	TRBD1	.	TRBV23-1	TRBJ2-5	CASSQSYRGVGETQYF	TGCGCCAGCAGTCAATCGTACAGGGGGGTCGGCGAGACCCAGTACTTC
14	.	once	TRBV18	TRBJ1-4	CASSPGRNNEKLFF	TGTGCCAGCTCACCGGGGCGGAATAATGAAAAACTGTTTTTT
14	.	.	TRBV5-1	TRBJ2-2	CASSLGLGSGELFF	TGCGCCAGCAGCTTGGGTTTGGGCTCCGGGGAGCTGTTTTTT
15	.	.	TRBV7-3	TRBJ1-1	CASSPPGGADTEAFF	TGTGCCAGCAGCCCCCCGGGGGGGGCGGACACTGAAGCTTTCTTT
13	.	.	TRBV28	TRBJ1-5	CASSYRGNQPQHF	TGTGCCAGCAGTTACAGGGGCAATCAGCCCCAGCATTTT
16	.	.	TRBV3-1/TRBV3-2	TRBJ1-4	CASSQVRAGGLEKLFF	TGTGCCAGCAGCCAAGTGAGGGCAGGCGGTTTGGAAAAACTGTTTTTT
14	TRBD1	.	TRBV9	TRBJ2-1	CASSTGQGYNEQFF	TGTGCCAGCAGCACGGGACAGGGGTACAATGAGCAGTTCTTC
15	.	.	TRBV7-9	TRBJ2-2	CASSPRTPNTGELFF	TGTGCCAGCAGCCCTCGGACACCGAACACCGGGGAGCTGTTTTTT
16	TRBD1	.	TRBV24-1	TRBJ2-2	CATSDPGGPNTGELFF	TGTGCCACCAGTGATCCAGGGGGACCGAACACCGGGGAGCTGTTTTTT
13	.	.	TRBV4-1	TRBJ1-3	CASSQVLGNTIYF	TGCGCCAGCAGCCAAGTTCTTGGAAACACCATATATTTT
15	TRBD1	.	TRBV7-6	TRBJ1-3	CASSPGTGAGNTIYF	TGTGCCAGCAGCCCCGGGACAGGCGCTGGAAACACCATATATTTT
16	.	.	TRBV7-8	TRBJ1-1	CASSLSWGLGNTEAFF	TGTGCCAGCAGCTTGTCCTGGGGGCTCGGGAACACTGAAGCTTTCTTT
14	TRBD1	.	TRBV28	TRBJ1-2	CASSLQTGRTGYTF	TGTGCCAGCAGCCTCCAGACAGGGCGGACTGGCTACACCTTC
14	TRBD1	once	TRBV7-2	TRBJ2-3	CASKPGQGTDTQYF	TGTGCCAGCAAACCGGGACAGGGGACAGATACGCAGTATTTT
15	.	.	TRBV2	TRBJ2-5	CASSGAEASYATQYF	TGTGCCAGCAGTGGGGCCGAGGCTAGCTACGCGACCCAGTACTTC
14	.	.	TRBV18	TRBJ2-3	CASSPKGGEDTQYF	TGTGCCAGCTCACCTAAGGGGGGGGAAGATACGCAGTATTTT
15	.	.	TRBV15	TRBJ2-5	CATSRGGVKQETQYF	TGTGCCACCAGCAGAGGAGGAGTCAAACAAGAGACCCAGTACTTC
17	TRBD1	.	TRBV3-1/TRBV3-2	TRBJ1-1	CASSRADRGLSNTEAFF	TGTGCCAGCAGCCGCGCCGACAGGGGGCTGAGTAACACTGAAGCTTTCTTT
15	.	.	TRBV6-5	TRBJ2-7	CASSYSGRGPYEQYF	TGTGCCAGCAGTTACTCCGGACGGGGTCCCTACGAGCAGTACTTC
13	.	.	TRBV11-2	TRBJ2-3	CASSLGHADTQYF	TGTGCCAGCAGCCTGGGGCACGCAGATACGCAGTATTTT
15	.	.	TRBV28	TRBJ1-5	CASSFRGAGNQPQHF	TGTGCCAGCAGTTTTCGGGGGGCAGGGAATCAGCCCCAGCATTTT
14	.	.	TRBV2	TRBJ1-1	CASQMTVRDTEAFF	TGTGCCAGCCAGATGACAGTACGGGACACTGAAGCTTTCTTT
14	TRBD1	.	TRBV9	TRBJ1-1	CASSAGQLNTEAFF	TGTGCCAGCAGCGCGGGACAGTTGAACACTGAAGCTTTCTTT
15	.	.	TRBV11-2	TRBJ2-3	CASSRQWASTDTQYF	TGTGCCAGCAGCCGACAATGGGCTAGCACAGATACGCAGTATTTT
14	.	few	TRBV10-3	TRBJ1-3	CATLREGHGNTIYF	TGTGCCACCCTCAGGGAAGGGCATGGAAACACCATATATTTT
14	.	few	TRBV2	TRBJ1-1	CASTPRQMNTEAFF	TGTGCCAGCACACCAAGACAGATGAACACTGAAGCTTTCTTT
13	.	few	TRBV5-6	TRBJ2-5	CASSLDGQETQYF	TGTGCCAGCAGCTTGGACGGGCAAGAGACCCAGTACTTC
16	TRBD2	.	TRBV11-2	TRBJ2-1	CASSGLSSGDFNEQFF	TGTGCCAGCAGCGGACTCTCTAGCGGGGATTTCAATGAGCAGTTCTTC
15	.	.	TRBV6-6	TRBJ2-2	CASSHSGTNTGELFF	TGTGCCAGCAGCCACTCAGGGACAAACACCGGGGAGCTGTTTTTT
14	TRBD2	.	TRBV7-9	TRBJ2-5	CASSFGGGEETQYF	TGTGCCAGCAGCTTTGGCGGGGGGGAAGAGACCCAGTACTTC
16	TRBD1	.	TRBV12-5	TRBJ1-5	CASGSLTGGSNQPQHF	TGTGCTAGTGGTTCGCTGACAGGGGGCAGCAATCAGCCCCAGCATTTT
12	.	.	TRBV28	TRBJ1-2	CASSLTAGGYTF	TGTGCCAGCAGTTTGACTGCGGGAGGCTACACCTTC
11	TRBD1	.	TRBV20-1	TRBJ1-1	CSATQGAEAFF	TGCAGTGCAACACAGGGGGCTGAAGCTTTCTTT
13	.	once	TRBV3-1/TRBV3-2	TRBJ1-1	CASTMGGVTEAFF	TGTGCCAGCACAATGGGGGGAGTGACTGAAGCTTTCTTT
14	.	.	TRBV19	TRBJ1-1	CASSTGQKNTEAFF	TGTGCCAGTAGTACTGGACAGAAGAACACTGAAGCTTTCTTT
16	.	.	TRBV7-9	TRBJ2-2	CASSKAGTLNTGELFF	TGTGCCAGCAGCAAAGCCGGGACACTAAACACCGGGGAGCTGTTTTTT
13	TRBD2	.	TRBV19	TRBJ2-7	CATRGDYSYEQYF	TGTGCCACCAGAGGGGACTATTCCTACGAGCAGTACTTC
14	.	.	TRBV6-5	TRBJ1-1	CASSYVQVNTEAFF	TGTGCCAGCAGTTACGTACAGGTGAACACTGAAGCTTTCTTT
16	TRBD1	.	TRBV18	TRBJ2-1	CASSPGRQGRNNEQFF	TGTGCCAGCTCACCGGGGCGACAGGGGAGAAACAATGAGCAGTTCTTC
12	.	.	TRBV5-5	TRBJ2-7	CASTQGIYEQYF	TGTGCCAGCACTCAGGGCATATACGAGCAGTACTTC